This T cell receptor beta chain was retrieved from a study of PD-1 blockade in classical Hodgkin lymphoma. Study-wide results and caveats: Compared with baseline, CD4+ but not CD8+ TCR diversity had risen significantly by C4D1. Baseline TCR diversity was reportedly lower in newly diagnosed patients than in healthy donors. It was reported as lower still in relapsed/refractory patients. Newly diagnosed patients and complete responders had comparable diversity at baseline.

About this clone: Its antigen remains unknown.

TCRdb keeps only in-frame clones here, not all; method: immunoSEQ multiplex PCR. The sample shows fewer than 55,000 clones, 88% of them seen only once. CDR3 length equals 15 residues. The V gene lost 4 bases and the J gene lost 0 bases, with 10 bases spanning the gap. The germline CDR1 and CDR2 sequences are MNHNS and SASEGT. All patients relapsed after autologous stem cell transplantation, and brentuximab vedotin exposure varied. Classification of best responses gave complete response, partial response or progressive disease. This sequence originates from a human donor with classical Hodgkin lymphoma. This sequence joins TRBV6-1 and TRBJ2-4; D is possibly TRBD1 or TRBD2 (5 bases each). The specimen comprised peripheral blood mononuclear cells (PBMCs), sampled at baseline. The CDR3 loop reads CASSAGTLAKNIQYF. CDR3 nucleotides: TGTGCCAGCAGTGCCGGGACCCTAGCCAAAAACATTCAGTACTTC.